A single sample is the source of the 12 T cell receptor beta chains below, sequenced in a study of monozygotic twins with cystic fibrosis. Profiling relied on immunoSEQ multiplex PCR, and the TCRdb table lists in-frame clones only, not all of them. The sample shows fewer than 30,000 clones, around four fifths of them seen only once. Sequencing input: blood. These TCRs come from a girl aged 2 to 9 with cystic fibrosis.

The V gene is TRBV5-8, the J gene TRBJ2-6; 9 bases align to TRBD1. V shed 3 bases, J shed 2 bases, and the junction held 6 bases outside the gene matches. Germline values: CDR1 SGHTS, CDR2 YDEGEE. CDR3 size: 17 residues. This CDR3 is CASSWGQGRAGANVLTF. CDR3 bases: TGTGCCAGCAGCTGGGGACAGGGCCGGGCTGGGGCCAACGTCCTGACTTTC.

This rearrangement joins TRBV7-9 to TRBJ2-7; 7 nucleotides align to TRBD2. There are 14 residues in the CDR3. The germline V gene has CDR1 SEHNR and CDR2 FQNEAQ (reference sequence). After removal of 5 bases from V and 0 bases from J, the junction contained 4 bases not matched to a gene. CDR3 residues: CASSGGDPSYEQYF. The CDR3, as DNA: TGTGCCAGCAGCGGGGGGGACCCCTCCTACGAGCAGTACTTC.

The chain carries TRBV2 and TRBJ1-1, with no clear D. The V gene lost 6 bases and the J gene lost 0 bases, with 5 bases spanning the gap. This CDR3 comprises 12 residues. CDR1 is SNHLY, CDR2 FYNNEI, per germline. The DNA of the CDR3 is TGTGCCAGCAGCATTATGAACACTGAAGCTTTCTTT. It codes for CASSIMNTEAFF.

The V and J genes are TRBV7-9 and TRBJ1-1; D is ambiguous. The CDR3 length is 10 residues. Trimming left V 5 bases short and J 2 bases short, with 0 bases between. The germline V gene encodes CDR1 SEHNR and CDR2 FQNEAQ (reference sequence). In DNA, the CDR3 is TGTGCCAGCAGCAACACTGAAGCTTTCTTT. Encoded protein: CASSNTEAFF. The complete variable domain, with remaining parts taken from reference TRBV7-9 and TRBJ1-1, reads DTGVSQNPRHKITKRGQNVTFRCDPISEHNRLYWYRQTLGQGPEFLTYFQNEAQLEKSRLLSDRFSAERPKGSFSTLEIQRTEQGDSAMYLCASSNTEAFFGQGTRLTVV.

The chain recombines TRBV11-3 with TRBJ2-7, with TRBD2 identical over 9 bases. V lost 2 bases and J lost 6; bases outside the gene matches: 8. The CDR3 spans 15 residues. The germline V gene encodes CDR1 SGHNT and CDR2 YENEEA. The CDR3 protein is CASSLRAGGIGEQYF. For the CDR3, the DNA is TGTGCCAGCAGCTTACGAGCGGGAGGCATCGGCGAGCAGTACTTC.

CDR3 residues: CASSAIPGQTYDEQYF. The CDR3 DNA reads as TGTGCCAGTAGTGCGATACCGGGACAGACCTACGACGAGCAGTACTTC. V usage is TRBV19 and J usage is TRBJ2-7, with 7 bases that match TRBD1. CDR3 length: 16 residues. The junction had 15 bases not matched to a gene; V was cut back by 5 bases and J by 5 bases. CDR1 and CDR2 (germline): LNHDA, SQIVND (reference sequence). Full variable domain (rest looked up from reference TRBV19 and TRBJ2-7): DGGITQSPKYLFRKEGQNVTLSCEQNLNHDAMYWYRQDPGQGLRLIYYSQIVNDFQKGDIAEGYSVSREKKESFPLTVTSAQKNPTAFYLCASSAIPGQTYDEQYFGPGTRLTVT.

The J gene is TRBJ2-5, the V gene TRBV6-6, with D perhaps assigned TRBD1 or TRBD2 (6 bases each). The CDR3 is made up of 12 amino acids. Germline V CDR1 and CDR2: MNHNY, SVGAGI (reference sequence). V was clipped by 8 bases and J by 4 bases, with 11 bases between them. CDR3 residues: CASLEGGETQYF. The CDR3 coding sequence is TGTGCCAGCCTAGAGGGGGGAGAGACCCAGTACTTC.

The chain combines TRBV7-9 with TRBJ1-2, with 7 positions matching TRBD1. V lost 5 bases, J lost 2 bases, and 11 bases stayed unmatched. The CDR3 length is 16 residues. Germline lookup yields CDR1 SEHNR and CDR2 FQNEAQ (reference sequence). The CDR3 protein is CASSLTLGRGNYGYTF. The DNA for the CDR3 is TGTGCCAGCAGCCTTACCCTTGGCAGGGGGAACTATGGCTACACCTTC.

The V and J genes are TRBV20-1 and TRBJ1-2; 10 bases agree with TRBD1. The CDR3 covers 11 residues. Germline-derived CDR1 and CDR2 are DFQATT and SNEGSKA (reference sequence). The J segment lost 7 bases and the V segment lost 5 bases, leaving 1 base of the junction unmatched. CDR3 nucleotide sequence: TGCAGTGCTCGGACAGGGGGTGGCTACACCTTC. This codes for CSARTGGGYTF.

The chain links TRBV4-1 to TRBJ1-3; 8 nucleotides line up with TRBD1. Losses at the gene ends were 0 bases for V and 3 bases for J; bases not matched to a gene: 16. The length of the CDR3 is 20 residues. CDR1 and CDR2 (germline): MGHRA, YSYEKL. The CDR3 DNA follows: TGCGCCAGCAGCCAAGATGGAGGACAGGGAGGCCCCGCCGGTGGAAACACCATATATTTT. Translation: CASSQDGGQGGPAGGNTIYF.

The rearrangement links TRBV30 to TRBJ2-4, with TRBD1 matching over 7 bases. The V gene end was trimmed by 2 bases and the J gene end by 4 bases; junction bases not matched to a gene: 8. Germline CDR1 is GTSNPN and CDR2 is SVGIG (reference sequence). There are 15 residues in the CDR3. In DNA, the CDR3 is TGTGCCTGGAGTACCCCGACAGGGTTGAAAAACATTCAGTACTTC. This translates into CAWSTPTGLKNIQYF.

This clone occurred a few times. The gene calls are TRBV5-1 and TRBJ1-2; no reliable D call. Per germline, CDR1 SGHRS and CDR2 YFSETQ. CDR3 length: 15 amino acids. V lost 4 bases and J lost 2, with 15 bases in between. CDR3 sequence (DNA): TGCGCCAGCAGCCAGTCGACAAGTATAAACTATGGCTACACCTTC. It codes for CASSQSTSINYGYTF.